The source of this T cell receptor beta chain is a study of blood T cell repertoires in COVID-19. The V gene end was trimmed by 7 bases and the J gene end by 3 bases; junction bases not matched to a gene: 9. CDR1 and CDR2 from the germline V gene are LGHDT and YNNKEL (reference sequence). The CDR3 covers 15 residues. In the source study's methods: Estimated nucleated cell counts came from reference gene primer amplification. The assay was immunoSEQ multiplex PCR, and TCRdb's table has in-frame clones only and misses some. The D gene and trimming were derived from the DNA, and the V and J assignments and clone size from that table. In the table there are about 85,000 clones, 87% of which are singletons.

The clonotype was recovered from a man between 60 and 75 years old with acute or convalescent COVID-19. The sequenced material came from peripheral blood. The V gene is TRBV3-1 (or the pseudogene TRBV3-2), the J gene TRBJ2-3; 8 bases match TRBD2. CDR3 sequence reads: CASTGGRGATDTQYF. The DNA of the CDR3 is TGTGCCAGCACCGGTGGGCGGGGGGCGACAGATACGCAGTATTTT.